This is a list of T cell receptor beta chains from one sample in a study of blood T cell repertoires in COVID-19. Sequencing was performed with immunoSEQ multiplex PCR; in TCRdb, only in-frame clones are kept and a portion is missing. The sample carries approximately 80,000 clones, about 87% recorded once. Sequencing was done on a sample of peripheral blood. These receptors came from a human donor in a cohort sampled during active COVID-19. Each CDR3 is given with its conserved first and last residue. A D gene is named only where the DNA matches it firmly. Clone size is stated in some rows and not others, as once, few, many or a class when expanded.

V gene	J gene	clone size	D gene	CDR3 protein	CDR3 DNA
TRBV11-3	TRBJ1-6	-	-	CASSTGYNSPLHF	TGTGCCAGCAGCACCGGGTATAATTCACCCCTCCACTTT
TRBV27	TRBJ1-2	-	-	CASSLSPDYGYTF	TGTGCCAGCAGTTTATCTCCAGACTATGGCTACACCTTC
TRBV4-1	TRBJ2-3	few	-	CASSPRERGTDTQYF	TGCGCCAGCAGCCCGAGAGAGCGGGGCACAGATACGCAGTATTTT
TRBV27	TRBJ1-2	-	-	CASQGLDYGYTF	TGTGCCAGTCAGGGGTTGGACTATGGCTACACCTTC
TRBV6-5	TRBJ1-6	-	-	CASGAEVNSPLHF	TGTGCCAGCGGGGCTGAAGTAAATTCACCCCTCCACTTT
TRBV25-1	TRBJ2-2	-	TRBD1	CASSESAGGGTGELFF	TGTGCCAGCAGTGAATCGGCAGGGGGCGGGACCGGGGAGCTGTTTTTT
TRBV27	TRBJ1-4	-	TRBD1	CASSDQGATNEKLFF	TGTGCCAGCAGTGATCAGGGGGCAACTAATGAAAAACTGTTTTTT
TRBV28	TRBJ1-3	-	-	CATQNRVSGNTIYF	TGTGCCACCCAAAACAGGGTTTCTGGAAACACCATATATTTT
TRBV10-2	TRBJ2-1	-	TRBD1	CASSSGQGKNEQFF	TGCGCCAGCAGTTCGGGACAGGGAAAAAATGAGCAGTTCTTC
TRBV19	TRBJ1-5	-	TRBD1	CASSLDRVDTASNQPQHF	TGTGCCAGTAGTCTGGACAGGGTGGATACTGCTAGCAATCAGCCCCAGCATTTT
TRBV10-3	TRBJ1-6	-	TRBD1	CAISESTGSASPLHF	TGTGCCATCAGTGAGTCGACAGGGTCGGCGTCACCCCTCCACTTT
TRBV2	TRBJ2-2	-	TRBD1	CASSGQGKLSNTGELFF	TGTGCCAGCTCAGGACAGGGAAAACTTTCGAACACCGGGGAGCTGTTTTTT
TRBV27	TRBJ2-2	-	-	CASSFWNTGELFF	TGTGCCAGCAGTTTCTGGAACACCGGGGAGCTGTTTTTT
TRBV19	TRBJ1-2	-	-	CASNMGRSNYGYTF	TGTGCCAGTAACATGGGCAGATCTAACTATGGCTACACCTTC
TRBV4-1	TRBJ1-5	-	-	CASSQKTRQTNQPQHF	TGCGCCAGCAGCCAGAAGACGCGACAGACCAATCAGCCCCAGCATTTT
TRBV3-1/TRBV3-2	TRBJ2-1	few	TRBD2	CASSQEGTSRSEQFF	TGTGCCAGCAGCCAAGAAGGGACTAGCCGTTCAGAGCAGTTCTTC
TRBV5-8	TRBJ2-7	-	-	CASITGSSYEQYF	TGTGCCAGCATCACGGGGTCCTCCTACGAGCAGTACTTC
TRBV7-7	TRBJ2-1	-	-	CASSLTSSDLGEQFF	TGTGCCAGCAGCTTAACCTCTAGCGACTTGGGCGAGCAGTTCTTC
TRBV4-1	TRBJ1-1	-	-	CASSRGEGADTEAFF	TGCGCCAGCAGCCGAGGTGAGGGCGCGGACACTGAAGCTTTCTTT
TRBV28	TRBJ2-7	-	-	CASSLQSSYEQYF	TGTGCCAGCAGTTTACAGTCAAGCTACGAGCAGTACTTC
TRBV6-6	TRBJ1-1	-	TRBD1	CASRQGTNTEAFF	TGTGCCAGCAGACAGGGGACGAACACTGAAGCTTTCTTT
TRBV18	TRBJ1-1	-	-	CASSPHSLEAFF	TGTGCCAGCTCACCACACAGCCTTGAAGCTTTCTTT
TRBV5-6	TRBJ1-6	-	-	CASSLIDSPLHF	TGTGCCAGCAGCTTAATAGATTCACCCCTCCACTTT
TRBV19	TRBJ1-1	-	-	CASSQWEGATEAFF	TGTGCCAGTAGTCAATGGGAGGGAGCGACTGAAGCTTTCTTT
TRBV28	TRBJ2-3	-	TRBD2	CASRGGGTNTQYF	TGTGCCAGCAGGGGCGGGGGGACTAATACGCAGTATTTT
TRBV7-8	TRBJ1-2	-	TRBD1	CASSNRQGLDYGYTF	TGTGCCAGCAGCAACCGACAGGGGTTAGACTATGGCTACACCTTC
TRBV11-2	TRBJ2-7	few	-	CASSLEDRRQPYEQYF	TGTGCCAGCAGCTTAGAAGACAGAAGACAGCCCTACGAGCAGTACTTC
TRBV5-1	TRBJ2-1	-	-	CASSFPAGVRGGEQFF	TGCGCCAGCAGCTTTCCCGCGGGAGTGAGAGGGGGTGAGCAGTTCTTC
TRBV30	TRBJ1-1	few	TRBD1	CAWSSGTGHGAFF	TGTGCCTGGAGTTCCGGGACAGGGCATGGAGCTTTCTTT
TRBV7-6	TRBJ2-7	-	TRBD1	CASSPRQGTSGYEQYF	TGTGCCAGCAGCCCCCGACAGGGAACCTCCGGCTACGAGCAGTACTTC
TRBV21-1	TRBJ2-6	-	-	CASSVRDRGSGANVLTF	TGTGCCAGCAGCGTCCGGGACAGGGGTTCTGGGGCCAACGTCCTGACTTTC
TRBV4-1	TRBJ1-1	-	-	CASSQAYSVQDLNTEAFF	TGCGCCAGCAGCCAAGCTTATTCGGTCCAGGATCTGAACACTGAAGCTTTCTTT
TRBV29-1	TRBJ1-1	-	-	CSVYQGGMEAFF	TGCAGCGTTTACCAGGGAGGGATGGAAGCTTTCTTT
TRBV28	TRBJ1-2	-	TRBD1	CASSLLQGADYGYTF	TGTGCCAGCAGTCTCCTACAGGGGGCAGACTATGGCTACACCTTC
TRBV7-6	TRBJ1-3	-	-	CASSLSLDLSGNTIYF	TGTGCCAGCAGCTTATCCCTAGATTTATCTGGAAACACCATATATTTT
TRBV2	TRBJ2-1	-	TRBD1	CASSVGPTGGSDEQFF	TGTGCCAGCAGTGTGGGGCCTACAGGGGGTTCCGATGAGCAGTTCTTC
TRBV10-3	TRBJ1-1	-	-	CAISERGDTEAFF	TGTGCCATCAGTGAGCGCGGGGACACTGAAGCTTTCTTT
TRBV19	TRBJ1-2	-	-	CASRPGQLNYGYTF	TGTGCCAGTAGGCCGGGACAACTTAACTATGGCTACACCTTC
TRBV10-3	TRBJ1-2	-	-	CAISESKYYGYTF	TGTGCCATCAGTGAGTCCAAATACTATGGCTACACCTTC
TRBV24-1	TRBJ2-1	-	-	CAISDGGSYNEQFF	TGTGCCATCTCCGACGGAGGCTCCTACAATGAGCAGTTCTTC
TRBV11-1	TRBJ1-6	-	-	CASSSGQPHSPLHF	TGTGCCAGCAGTTCCGGACAGCCACATTCACCCCTCCACTTT
TRBV2	TRBJ1-3	-	TRBD1	CASCWDRVSGNTIYF	TGTGCCAGCTGTTGGGACAGAGTCTCTGGAAACACCATATATTTT
TRBV5-5	TRBJ2-3	-	TRBD2	CASRQTSGVEETDTQYF	TGTGCCAGCAGACAAACTAGCGGGGTTGAGGAAACAGATACGCAGTATTTT
TRBV3-1/TRBV3-2	TRBJ2-3	-	TRBD2	CASSHLAGAATDTQYF	TGTGCCAGCAGCCACCTAGCGGGAGCCGCCACAGATACGCAGTATTTT
TRBV11-3	TRBJ2-5	-	-	CASSPGSSQETQYF	TGTGCCAGCAGCCCGGGGTCCAGTCAAGAGACCCAGTACTTC
TRBV5-1	TRBJ1-3	-	TRBD1	CASSSMGQAGNTIYF	TGCGCCAGCAGCTCGATGGGACAGGCTGGAAACACCATATATTTT
TRBV18	TRBJ1-3	few	-	CASSPPGGTTIYF	TGTGCCAGCTCACCACCCGGAGGTACCACCATATATTTT
TRBV19	TRBJ1-2	-	-	CASTSREIIYGYTF	TGTGCCAGTACCTCCCGGGAGATAATCTATGGCTACACCTTC
TRBV11-1	TRBJ2-2	-	-	CAAQIWGGHGELFF	TGTGCCGCTCAAATTTGGGGGGGCCACGGGGAGCTGTTTTTT
TRBV6-4	TRBJ1-6	-	-	CASSEMMGANSPLHF	TGTGCCAGCAGCGAAATGATGGGAGCGAATTCACCCCTCCACTTT
TRBV7-9	TRBJ2-5	-	TRBD1	CASSSFDRGETQYF	TGTGCCAGCAGCTCGTTTGACAGGGGAGAGACCCAGTACTTC
TRBV4-1	TRBJ2-5	-	TRBD2	CASSQDGSSGLQETQYF	TGCGCCAGCAGCCAAGATGGTTCTAGCGGCCTTCAAGAGACCCAGTACTTC
TRBV7-2	TRBJ2-5	-	-	CASSLFLGGETQYF	TGTGCCAGCAGCTTATTCCTGGGGGGAGAGACCCAGTACTTC
TRBV5-1	TRBJ2-1	-	-	CASSLARSNNEQFF	TGCGCCAGCAGCTTGGCTAGAAGCAACAATGAGCAGTTCTTC
TRBV7-9	TRBJ2-2	-	-	CASSWDFLTGELFF	TGTGCCAGCAGCTGGGACTTTCTCACCGGGGAGCTGTTTTTT
TRBV6-5	TRBJ1-5	-	TRBD1	CASSSPGQGVIF	TGTGCCAGCAGCTCGCCGGGACAGGGGGTCATTTTT
TRBV5-1	TRBJ1-2	-	TRBD1	CASSLEGQGKIDGYTF	TGCGCCAGCAGCTTGGAAGGACAGGGGAAGATTGATGGCTACACCTTC
TRBV6-5	TRBJ2-1	-	-	CASSFTGEAEQFF	TGTGCCAGCAGTTTTACAGGGGAGGCTGAGCAGTTCTTC
TRBV3-1/TRBV3-2	TRBJ1-1	few	TRBD1	CASSQAGTGGLVNTEAFF	TGTGCCAGCAGCCAAGCCGGGACAGGGGGATTAGTTAACACTGAAGCTTTCTTT
TRBV6-5	TRBJ1-5	-	-	CASQPGGNQPQHF	TGTGCCAGCCAACCAGGGGGCAATCAGCCCCAGCATTTT